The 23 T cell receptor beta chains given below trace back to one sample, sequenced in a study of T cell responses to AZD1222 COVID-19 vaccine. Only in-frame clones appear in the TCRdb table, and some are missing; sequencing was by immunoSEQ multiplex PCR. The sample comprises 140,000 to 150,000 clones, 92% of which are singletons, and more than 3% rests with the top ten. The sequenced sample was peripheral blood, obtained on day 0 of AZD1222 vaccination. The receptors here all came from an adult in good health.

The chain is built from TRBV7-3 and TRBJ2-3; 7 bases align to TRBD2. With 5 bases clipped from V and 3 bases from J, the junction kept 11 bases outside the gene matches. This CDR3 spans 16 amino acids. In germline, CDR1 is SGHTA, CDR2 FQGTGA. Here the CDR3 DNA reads TGTGCCAGCAGCGCGGGGGTCAAACCTGGGACAGATACGCAGTATTTT. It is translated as CASSAGVKPGTDTQYF.

The CDR3 coding sequence is TGTGCCAGCAGTTTAGGGGGGGTGACTGAAGCTTTCTTT. Its translation is CASSLGGVTEAFF. The chain joins TRBV27 to TRBJ1-1, with D possibly matching TRBD1 (5 bases). The V end was cut by 2 bases, the J end by 5 bases, with 9 bases between. The CDR3 loop spans 13 amino acids. The germline gives CDR1 MNHEY, CDR2 SMNVEV (reference sequence).

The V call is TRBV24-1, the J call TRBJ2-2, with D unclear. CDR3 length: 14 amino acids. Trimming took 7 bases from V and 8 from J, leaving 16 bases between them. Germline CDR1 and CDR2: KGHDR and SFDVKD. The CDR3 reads CATRMGSRTGELFF. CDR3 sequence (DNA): TGTGCCACCAGGATGGGGTCTAGAACAGGGGAGCTGTTTTTT.

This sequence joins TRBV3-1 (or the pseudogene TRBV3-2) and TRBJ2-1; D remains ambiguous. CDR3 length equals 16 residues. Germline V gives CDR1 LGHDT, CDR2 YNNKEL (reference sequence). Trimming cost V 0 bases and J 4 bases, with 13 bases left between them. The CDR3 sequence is CASSQDRWGTYNEQFF. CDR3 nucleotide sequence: TGTGCCAGCAGCCAAGATAGGTGGGGAACATACAATGAGCAGTTCTTC.

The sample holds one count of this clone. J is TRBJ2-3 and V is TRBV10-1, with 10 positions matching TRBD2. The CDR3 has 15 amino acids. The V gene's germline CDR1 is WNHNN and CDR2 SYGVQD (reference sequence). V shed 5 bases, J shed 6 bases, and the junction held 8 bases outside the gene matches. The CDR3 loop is CASSRSSGSLDTQYF. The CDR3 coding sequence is TGCGCCAGCAGTCGGTCTAGCGGGAGTTTGGATACGCAGTATTTT.

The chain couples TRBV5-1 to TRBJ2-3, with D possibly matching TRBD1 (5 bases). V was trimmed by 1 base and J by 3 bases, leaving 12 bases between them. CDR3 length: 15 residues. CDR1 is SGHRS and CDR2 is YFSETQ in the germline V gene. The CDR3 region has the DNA TGCGCCAGCAGCTTGCGACAGCTCGGGACAGATACGCAGTATTTT. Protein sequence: CASSLRQLGTDTQYF.

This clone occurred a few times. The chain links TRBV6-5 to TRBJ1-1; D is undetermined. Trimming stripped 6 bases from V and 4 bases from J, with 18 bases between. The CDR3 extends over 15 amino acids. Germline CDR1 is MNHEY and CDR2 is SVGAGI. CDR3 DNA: TGTGCCAGCAGCTCCTCGGGGATGGGTGTCACTGAAGCTTTCTTT. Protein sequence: CASSSSGMGVTEAFF.

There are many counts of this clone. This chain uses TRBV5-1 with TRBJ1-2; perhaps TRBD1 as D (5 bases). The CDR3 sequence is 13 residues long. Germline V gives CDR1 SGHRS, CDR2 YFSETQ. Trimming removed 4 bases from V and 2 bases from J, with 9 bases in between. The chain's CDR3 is CASSPSGNYGYTF. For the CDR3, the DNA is TGCGCCAGCAGCCCATCAGGGAACTATGGCTACACCTTC.

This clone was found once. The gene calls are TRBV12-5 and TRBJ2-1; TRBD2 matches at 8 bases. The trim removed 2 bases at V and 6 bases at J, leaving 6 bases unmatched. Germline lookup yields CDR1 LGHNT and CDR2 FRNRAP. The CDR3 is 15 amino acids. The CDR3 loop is CASGLILAGVNEQFF. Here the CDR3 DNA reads TGTGCTAGTGGTTTGATCCTAGCGGGCGTCAATGAGCAGTTCTTC.

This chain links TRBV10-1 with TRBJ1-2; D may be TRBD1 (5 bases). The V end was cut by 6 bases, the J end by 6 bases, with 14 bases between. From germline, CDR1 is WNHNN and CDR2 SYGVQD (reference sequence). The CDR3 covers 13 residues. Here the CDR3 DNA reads TGCGCCAGCAGCGCCGGGACGAACCATGGCTACACCTTC. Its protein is CASSAGTNHGYTF.

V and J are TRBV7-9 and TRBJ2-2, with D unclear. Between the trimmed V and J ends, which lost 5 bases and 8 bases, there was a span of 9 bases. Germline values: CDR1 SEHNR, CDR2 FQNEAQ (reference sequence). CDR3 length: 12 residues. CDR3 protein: CASSERRGELFF. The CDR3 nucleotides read TGTGCCAGCAGCGAAAGACGGGGGGAGCTGTTTTTT.

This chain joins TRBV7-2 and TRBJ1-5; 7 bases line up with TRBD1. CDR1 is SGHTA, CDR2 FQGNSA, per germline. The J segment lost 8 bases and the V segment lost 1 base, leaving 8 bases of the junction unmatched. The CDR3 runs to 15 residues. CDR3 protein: CASSLDRGPVEPQHF. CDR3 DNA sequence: TGTGCCAGCAGCTTAGACAGGGGCCCCGTAGAGCCCCAGCATTTT.

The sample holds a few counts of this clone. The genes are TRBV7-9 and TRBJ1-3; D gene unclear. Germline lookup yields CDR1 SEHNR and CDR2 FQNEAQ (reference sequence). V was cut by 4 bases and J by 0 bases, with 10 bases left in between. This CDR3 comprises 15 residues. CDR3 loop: CASSSGPYSGNTIYF. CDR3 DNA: TGTGCCAGCAGCTCAGGACCGTACTCTGGAAACACCATATATTTT.

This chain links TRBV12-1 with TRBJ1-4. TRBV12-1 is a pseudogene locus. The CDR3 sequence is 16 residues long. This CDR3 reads CASRTQEDATNEKLFF. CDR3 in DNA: TGTGCCAGCAGGACCCAAGAAGATGCAACTAATGAAAAACTGTTTTTT.

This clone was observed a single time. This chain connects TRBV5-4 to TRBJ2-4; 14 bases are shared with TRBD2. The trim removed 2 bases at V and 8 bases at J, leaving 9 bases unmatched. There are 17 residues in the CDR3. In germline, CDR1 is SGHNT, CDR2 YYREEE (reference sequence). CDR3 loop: CASSFGTSGSTWDIQYF. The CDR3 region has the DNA TGTGCCAGCAGCTTCGGGACTAGCGGGAGTACGTGGGACATTCAGTACTTC.

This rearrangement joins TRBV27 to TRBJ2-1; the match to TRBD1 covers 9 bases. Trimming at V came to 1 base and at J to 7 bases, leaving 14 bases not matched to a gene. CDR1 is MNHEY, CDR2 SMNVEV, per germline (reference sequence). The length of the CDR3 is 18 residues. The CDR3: CASSLYTPGTGWSNEQFF. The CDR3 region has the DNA TGTGCCAGCAGTTTATATACCCCCGGGACAGGGTGGTCTAATGAGCAGTTCTTC.

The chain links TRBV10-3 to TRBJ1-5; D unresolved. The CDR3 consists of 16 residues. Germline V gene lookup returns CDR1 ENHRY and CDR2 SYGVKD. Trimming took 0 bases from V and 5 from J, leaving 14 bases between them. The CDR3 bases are TGTGCCATCAGTGAGTCTTCGGCAGGTAAAGATCAGCCCCAGCATTTT. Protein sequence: CAISESSAGKDQPQHF.

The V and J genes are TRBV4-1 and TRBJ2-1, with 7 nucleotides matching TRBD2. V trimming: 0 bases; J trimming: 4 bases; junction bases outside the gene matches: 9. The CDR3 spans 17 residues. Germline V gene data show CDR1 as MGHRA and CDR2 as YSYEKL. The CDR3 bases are TGCGCCAGCAGCCAAGAAGTGTTGGCGGGAGCTTACAATGAGCAGTTCTTC. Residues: CASSQEVLAGAYNEQFF.

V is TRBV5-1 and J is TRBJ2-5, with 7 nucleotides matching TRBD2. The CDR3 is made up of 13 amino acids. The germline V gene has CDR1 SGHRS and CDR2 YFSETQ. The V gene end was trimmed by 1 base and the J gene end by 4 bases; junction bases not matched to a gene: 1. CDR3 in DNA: TGCGCCAGCAGCTTGAAGCGGGGAGAGACCCAGTACTTC. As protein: CASSLKRGETQYF.

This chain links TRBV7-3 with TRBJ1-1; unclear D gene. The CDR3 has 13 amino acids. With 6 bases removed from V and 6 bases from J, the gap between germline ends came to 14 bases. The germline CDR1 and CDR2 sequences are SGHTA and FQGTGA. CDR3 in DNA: TGTGCCAGCAGACAGACGGCCGTCGCTGAAGCTTTCTTT. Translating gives CASRQTAVAEAFF.

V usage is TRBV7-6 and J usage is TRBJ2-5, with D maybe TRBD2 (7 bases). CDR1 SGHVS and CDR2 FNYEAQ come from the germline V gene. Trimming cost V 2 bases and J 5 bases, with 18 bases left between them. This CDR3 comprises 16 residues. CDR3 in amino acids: CASSLRVAGAGETQYF. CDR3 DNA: TGTGCCAGCAGCTTAAGGGTTGCGGGGGCTGGGGAGACCCAGTACTTC.

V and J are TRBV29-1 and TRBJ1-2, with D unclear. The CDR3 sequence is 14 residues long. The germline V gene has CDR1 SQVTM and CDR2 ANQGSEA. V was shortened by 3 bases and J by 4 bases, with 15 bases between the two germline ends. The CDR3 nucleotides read TGCAGCGTTGAGCCCCGGGTCGGCTTCTATGGCTACACCTTC. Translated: CSVEPRVGFYGYTF.

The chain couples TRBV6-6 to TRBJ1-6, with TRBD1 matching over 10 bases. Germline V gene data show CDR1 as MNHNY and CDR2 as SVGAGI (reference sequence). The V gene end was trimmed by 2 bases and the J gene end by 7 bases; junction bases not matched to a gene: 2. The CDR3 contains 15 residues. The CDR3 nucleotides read TGTGCCAGCAGTTACACGGGACAGGGGAATTCACCCCTCCACTTT. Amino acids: CASSYTGQGNSPLHF.